The text below deals with one T cell receptor beta chain. Antigen specificity is unknown. This entry comes from a study of cytotoxic CD8 clonotypes in ibrutinib-treated CLL. The method was immunoSEQ multiplex PCR; TCRdb's version includes in-frame clones alone and lacks a portion of them. The sample yields 40,000 to 50,000 clones, 57% seen once. Findings and limits, study-wide: At ibrutinib response, clonality increased, and at progression it declined back toward baseline. Baseline clonality was higher than in age-matched healthy donors and moved in step with circulating CD8+ T-cell counts.

The V gene's germline CDR1 is MNHNS and CDR2 SASEGT. The length of the CDR3 is 12 residues. V lost 1 base, J lost 7 bases, and 6 bases lay in between. This receptor was obtained from a human donor with chronic lymphocytic leukemia. The rearrangement links TRBV6-1 to TRBJ2-3; D not resolved. The sequencing used PBMCs, collected after 24 months of ibrutinib treatment. The CDR3 sequence: CASSEGSHTQYF. In DNA form, the CDR3 reads TGTGCCAGCAGTGAAGGGAGCCATACGCAGTATTTT.